This T cell receptor (beta chain) was recovered during a study of shared clonotypes between healthy human individuals. The protocol was immunoSEQ multiplex PCR, while the TCRdb copy is restricted to in-frame clones and leaves out a portion. The repertoire holds about 1,500,000 clones, with roughly 96% as singletons. The CDR3 consists of 14 residues. Trimming took 2 bases from V and 2 from J, leaving 10 bases between them. Germline assignment: CDR1 MNHEY and CDR2 SVGAGI. The TCR comes from a man aged 25-40 years in good health. Sample: naive CD4+ T cells sorted from blood. The subset denotes: CD45RA+ positively selected. The chain combines TRBV6-5 with TRBJ2-7; D remains unclear. The chain's CDR3 is CASSYRPGAYEQYF. CDR3 bases: TGTGCCAGCAGTTACCGGCCTGGGGCCTACGAGCAGTACTTC.